The 14 T cell receptor beta chains in this list originate from one sample, sequenced in a study of shared clonotypes between healthy human individuals. Repertoires were generated with immunoSEQ multiplex PCR, while TCRdb's copy carries only in-frame clones and drops some. The sample yields 2 million to 2.5 million clones, approximately 95% seen once. Input material: naive CD4+ T cells sorted from blood. Sample subset: CD45RA+ positively selected. These receptors all come from a man younger than 35 in good health.

The genes are TRBV28 and TRBJ1-2; tentative D call: TRBD1 (6 bases). Germline V gives CDR1 MDHEN, CDR2 SYDVKM. The CDR3 loop spans 12 amino acids. The ends were cut back, 11 bases at V and 3 bases at J, with 13 bases in the middle. The CDR3 protein is CAGWGRDYGYTF. CDR3 DNA: TGTGCCGGTTGGGGGCGCGACTATGGCTACACCTTC.

The chain combines TRBV7-9 with TRBJ2-7; TRBD1 agrees at 9 bases. Germline trimming cut 1 base from V and 0 bases from J; bases unmatched to any gene: 4. The germline gives CDR1 SEHNR, CDR2 FQNEAQ (reference sequence). The CDR3 totals 16 residues. CDR3 nucleotides: TGTGCCAGCAGCTTAGGGACAGGGGAAAACTCCTACGAGCAGTACTTC. Its translation: CASSLGTGENSYEQYF.

This sequence joins TRBV10-1 and TRBJ1-1; unclear D gene. V lost 8 bases, J lost 0 bases, and 10 bases lay in between. CDR3 length: 13 residues. The germline gives CDR1 WNHNN, CDR2 SYGVQD (reference sequence). CDR3: CASRREMNTEAFF. The DNA for the CDR3 is TGCGCCAGCCGAAGAGAGATGAACACTGAAGCTTTCTTT.

J is TRBJ1-2 and V is TRBV29-1; 9 nucleotides match TRBD1. Looked up from germline, CDR1 is SQVTM and CDR2 is ANQGSEA. Trimming at V came to 6 bases and at J to 6 bases, leaving 17 bases not matched to a gene. The CDR3 is 16 residues long. The DNA of the CDR3 is TGCAGCGTGCCAGCGGGACAGGGACTCATATTGAATGGCTACACCTTC. It encodes CSVPAGQGLILNGYTF.

The chain is built from TRBV18 and TRBJ1-1, with TRBD1 matching over 8 bases. V trimming: 5 bases; J trimming: 4 bases; junction bases outside the gene matches: 6. Germline V gene lookup returns CDR1 KGHSH and CDR2 LQKENI. This CDR3 has 14 amino acids. CDR3 coding DNA: TGTGCCAGCTCAGGACAGGGAAGGGTCACTGAAGCTTTCTTT. Protein product: CASSGQGRVTEAFF.

The chain carries TRBV15 and TRBJ2-3, with D tentatively TRBD1 (6 bases). This CDR3 has 15 residues. Trimming left V 4 bases short and J 2 bases short, with 13 bases between. Germline assignment: CDR1 LNHNV and CDR2 YYDKDF (reference sequence). CDR3: CATSKTTGITDTQYF. The CDR3 DNA sequence: TGTGCCACCAGCAAAACGACAGGAATCACAGATACGCAGTATTTT.

The chain uses TRBV6-4 and TRBJ1-6, with unresolved D. Trimming removed 3 bases from V and 1 base from J, with 7 bases in between. Germline CDR1 reads MRHNA; CDR2 reads SNTAGT. The CDR3 extends over 15 amino acids. DNA of the CDR3: TGTGCCAGCAGTGAACAGCTATCCTATAATTCACCCCTCCACTTT. It specifies CASSEQLSYNSPLHF.

The chain has TRBV6-6 and TRBJ1-1; D unclear. This CDR3 has 14 residues. The germline CDR1 and CDR2 sequences are MNHNY and SVGAGI (reference sequence). V lost 6 bases and J lost 1, with 12 bases in between. In DNA form, the CDR3 reads TGTGCCAGCAGGACTACGACACCGAACACTGAAGCTTTCTTT. It is translated as CASRTTTPNTEAFF.

J is TRBJ2-3 and V is TRBV5-1; D might be TRBD2 (5 bases). The CDR3 has 15 residues. V shed 0 bases and J shed 6 bases, with 14 bases lying between them. The germline V gene encodes CDR1 SGHRS and CDR2 YFSETQ. The CDR3 DNA is TGCGCCAGCAGCTTGGAGGCTAGCCCCCCCGATACGCAGTATTTT. It yields the protein CASSLEASPPDTQYF. Filled out from reference TRBV5-1 and TRBJ2-3, the complete variable domain reads KAGVTQTPRYLIKTRGQQVTLSCSPISGHRSVSWYQQTPGQGLQFLFEYFSETQRNKGNFPGRFSGRQFSNSRSEMNVSTLELGDSALYLCASSLEASPPDTQYFGPGTRLTVL.

Concerning this clone: Germline and junction disagree at one end, which may indicate a read error. This CDR3 is also generated by other DNA sequences in the sample. The chain's CDR3 is CASSSPTGLTYF. The CDR3, as DNA: TGTGCCAGCAGTTCCCCCACCGGGCTCACGTATTTC. V usage is TRBV6-5 and J usage is TRBJ2-7; no clear D gene. Germline lookup yields CDR1 MNHEY and CDR2 SVGAGI. CDR3 length: 12 residues.

The V gene is TRBV5-4, the J gene TRBJ2-3, with TRBD2 matching 9 bases. V dropped 4 bases and J dropped 4; count of bases not matched to a gene: 13. Germline CDR1 is SGHNT and CDR2 is YYREEE (reference sequence). The CDR3 covers 17 residues. CDR3 residues: CASSRGAGSGSSDTQYF. In DNA form, the CDR3 reads TGTGCCAGCAGCCGGGGGGCGGGTAGCGGGAGCTCAGATACGCAGTATTTT.

The rearrangement uses TRBV11-2 and TRBJ2-7; D not resolved. Per germline, CDR1 SGHAT and CDR2 FQNNGV. This CDR3 is built from 15 residues. With 0 bases removed from V and 3 bases from J, the gap between germline ends came to 12 bases. CDR3 in DNA: TGTGCCAGCAGCTTAGAACCCCCTTTTATCTACGAGCAGTACTTC. Its protein is CASSLEPPFIYEQYF.

The CDR3 is CASSQDWAGGAYNEQFF. CDR3 coding DNA: TGCGCCAGCAGCCAAGATTGGGCGGGAGGGGCATACAATGAGCAGTTCTTC. This chain links TRBV4-3 with TRBJ2-1; 9 bases match TRBD2. The CDR3 spans 17 residues. The J segment lost 4 bases and the V segment lost 0 bases, leaving 7 bases of the junction unmatched. Germline loops: CDR1 LGHNA, CDR2 YSLEER.

This clone was counted once. The gene calls are TRBV6-1 and TRBJ1-1, with TRBD1 identical over 7 bases. This CDR3 is built from 15 residues. CDR1 and CDR2 (germline): MNHNS, SASEGT. The junction had 12 bases not matched to a gene; V was cut back by 7 bases and J by 4 bases. CDR3 residues: CASTLGNRGGTEAFF. DNA of the CDR3: TGTGCCAGCACCCTTGGAAACAGGGGCGGCACTGAAGCTTTCTTT.